The T cell receptor (beta chain) under discussion was sequenced for a study of blood T cell repertoires in COVID-19 (dated by TCRdb to about 2020). Background on the whole study: Collaborator samples came from the United States, Italy and Spain and covered acute and convalescent phases of COVID-19. The prospective study material was composed of cDNA or gDNA derived from T cells, B-cell-depleted T cells, or PBMCs. Subjects who had been exposed to COVID-19, were actively infected with it, or had recovered from it provided the deeply sampled blood TCRbeta repertoires that made up the dataset. A freely available public database, intended as a resource for researchers studying the immune response to SARS-CoV-2, is where the repertoires were released. The samples were drawn from the first 160 participants of the ongoing ImmuneRACE study and from 1,200 or so subjects provided by 6 global collaborators. Sample metadata almost always included a de-identified subject ID, COVID-19 status, age in years and sex. HLA class I and class II types, where available, came from metadata supplied by the sample provider rather than from assay-based typing.

With respect to this clone: Its antigen is currently not known. Base-call qualities are not available, and no considerably larger clone is one nucleotide away.

TCRbeta CDR3 regions were amplified from genomic DNA by means of the immunoSEQ Assay, a bias-controlled multiplex PCR. The study's own analysis went as follows. Within the assay, amplification of reference gene primers was used to estimate how many nucleated cells each sample contained. To quantify the absolute abundance of each unique TCRbeta CDR3 rearrangement, sequence reads were collapsed and filtered. Productive Simpson clonality was computed per sample as the square root of Simpson's diversity index over productive rearrangements. This is the immuneACCESS table as TCRdb keeps it, with only in-frame sequences that have V and J called. A part of the clones is gone; compared with another copy, unresolved V genes explain less than half, and the rest is unexplained. The V and J calls and clone size were taken over from that table, and D and trimming were inferred from the DNA. Present in this sample are roughly 430,000 clones, roughly 90% of which were seen just once. The ten most abundant clones make up around 2.1% of the sample.

For CDR1 and CDR2, the germline V gene lists SGHDN and FVKESK. The germline ends are 11 bases apart after V is trimmed by 6 bases and J by 3 bases. The CDR3 spans 13 residues, from the cysteine through the phenylalanine. The only DNA kept is the CDR3, 39 bases in frame from the first base. Participants in the prospective study were aged roughly 18 to 95 years, lived in over 20 United States geographic areas, and enrolled through a virtual design. In the prospective study, participants were assigned to cohorts based on the clinical history participants reported in a screening survey and a study questionnaire. In the prospective study, mobile phlebotomists collected whole blood, serum and a nasopharyngeal or oropharyngeal swab from each participant. Prospective study participants could optionally give additional blood draws and questionnaires over an approximately two-month period. Prospective study blood samples were shipped either frozen or at room temperature before DNA extraction.

What the study reported, not specific to this receptor: Clinical and demographic metadata were provided uncurated, with the amount varying by source and participant.

The sample comprised PBMCs or T cells enriched from blood (not recorded which). Rearrangement joined TRBV14 to TRBJ1-1; the D region possibly corresponds to TRBD1 (6 bases align). The sequence derives from a middle-aged woman with acute COVID-19. The sequenced DNA: TGTGCCAGCAGGGAGGACAGCTACACTGAAGCTTTCTTT. Translated, this is CASREDSYTEAFF.